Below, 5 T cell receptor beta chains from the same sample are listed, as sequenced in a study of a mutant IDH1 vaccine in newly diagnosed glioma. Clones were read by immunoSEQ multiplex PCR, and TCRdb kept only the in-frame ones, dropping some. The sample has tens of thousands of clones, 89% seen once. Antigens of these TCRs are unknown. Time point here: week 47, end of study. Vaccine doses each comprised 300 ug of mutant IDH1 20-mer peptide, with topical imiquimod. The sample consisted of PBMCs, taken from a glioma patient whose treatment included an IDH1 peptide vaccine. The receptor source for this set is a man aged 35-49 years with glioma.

Written as DNA, the CDR3 is TGTGCCAGCAGCTTAGTGGCCAGGGGTGATGAGCAGTTCTTC. Encoded protein: CASSLVARGDEQFF. V usage is TRBV7-9 and J usage is TRBJ2-1; a weak D match, TRBD1 (6 bases). Germline lookup yields CDR1 SEHNR and CDR2 FQNEAQ (reference sequence). V lost 1 base, J lost 8 bases, and 12 bases lay in between. This CDR3 has 14 amino acids.

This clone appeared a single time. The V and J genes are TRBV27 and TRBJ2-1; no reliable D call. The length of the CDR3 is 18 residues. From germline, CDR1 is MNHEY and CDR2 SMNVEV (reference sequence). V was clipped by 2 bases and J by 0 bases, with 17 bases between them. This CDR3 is CASSLMGFGSSSYNEQFF. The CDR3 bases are TGTGCCAGCAGTTTAATGGGGTTTGGCTCAAGCTCCTACAATGAGCAGTTCTTC.

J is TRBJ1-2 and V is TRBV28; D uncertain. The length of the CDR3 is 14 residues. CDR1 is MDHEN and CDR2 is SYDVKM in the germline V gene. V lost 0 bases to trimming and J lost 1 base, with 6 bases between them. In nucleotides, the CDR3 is TGTGCCAGCAGTTTATGGGACCTTAACTATGGCTACACCTTC. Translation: CASSLWDLNYGYTF.

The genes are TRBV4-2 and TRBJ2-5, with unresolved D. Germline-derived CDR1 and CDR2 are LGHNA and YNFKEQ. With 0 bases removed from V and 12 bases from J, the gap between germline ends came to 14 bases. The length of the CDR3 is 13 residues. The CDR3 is CASSQEIRQLKYF. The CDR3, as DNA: TGTGCCAGCAGCCAAGAAATCCGCCAGCTGAAGTACTTC.

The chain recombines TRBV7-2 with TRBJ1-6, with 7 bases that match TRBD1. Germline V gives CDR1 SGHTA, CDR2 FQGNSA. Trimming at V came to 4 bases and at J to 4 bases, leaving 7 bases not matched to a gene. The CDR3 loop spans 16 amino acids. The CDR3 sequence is CASSSSVTGYNSPLHF. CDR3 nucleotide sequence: TGTGCCAGCAGCTCGTCCGTGACAGGGTATAATTCACCCCTCCACTTT.